These 27 T cell receptor beta chains were sequenced from one sample in a study of T cell responses to AZD1222 COVID-19 vaccine. Using immunoSEQ multiplex PCR, the repertoire was profiled, and TCRdb retains in-frame clones only, with some absent. There are some 190,000 clones in the sample; about nine tenths occur only once, and roughly 1.7% lies in the top ten. This material consisted of peripheral blood, taken 28 days after the second AZD1222 dose. All receptors come from an adult who received the AZD1222 COVID-19 vaccine.

This sequence joins TRBV2 and TRBJ1-2; D uncertain. Germline lookup yields CDR1 SNHLY and CDR2 FYNNEI. Trimming removed 10 bases from V and 0 bases from J, with 12 bases in between. The CDR3 spans 13 residues. CDR3 amino acids: CATGGLANYGYTF. The CDR3 DNA is TGTGCCACAGGCGGGCTGGCTAACTATGGCTACACCTTC.

This clone has just one count. CDR3 region: CASRTTSFYEQYF. The CDR3 bases are TGTGCCAGCAGGACGACTAGCTTCTACGAGCAGTACTTC. The chain recombines TRBV6-5 with TRBJ2-7, with 7 nucleotides matching TRBD2. Germline V gene data show CDR1 as MNHEY and CDR2 as SVGAGI. The CDR3 has 13 amino acids. V dropped 6 bases and J dropped 3; count of bases not matched to a gene: 5.

V is TRBV6-5 and J is TRBJ1-5, with unresolved D. The V and J ends lost 6 bases and 0 bases respectively, with 9 bases between them. Germline CDR1 reads MNHEY; CDR2 reads SVGAGI. The CDR3 is 14 residues long. The CDR3 here is CASSHQYSNQPQHF. CDR3 nucleotide sequence: TGTGCCAGCAGCCACCAGTATAGCAATCAGCCCCAGCATTTT.

V usage is TRBV7-6 and J usage is TRBJ1-1; D not resolved. Germline V gives CDR1 SGHVS, CDR2 FNYEAQ. The V and J ends lost 5 bases and 5 bases respectively, with 18 bases between them. The CDR3 sequence is 15 residues long. The CDR3: CASSTHRARGTEAFF. The CDR3 DNA sequence: TGTGCCAGCAGCACCCATCGGGCCCGCGGGACTGAAGCTTTCTTT.

This chain connects TRBV10-1 to TRBJ2-1; 11 bases map to TRBD2. The CDR3 is 14 amino acids. The junction had 0 bases not matched to a gene; V was cut back by 2 bases and J by 6 bases. Germline loops: CDR1 WNHNN, CDR2 SYGVQD (reference sequence). The CDR3 DNA reads as TGCGCCAGCAGTGAGACTAGCGGGGGCAATGAGCAGTTCTTC. It yields the protein CASSETSGGNEQFF.

This sequence joins TRBV30 and TRBJ2-7; D possibly corresponds to TRBD1 (5 bases). The CDR3 covers 12 residues. Germline-derived CDR1 and CDR2 are GTSNPN and SVGIG (reference sequence). V shed 0 bases and J shed 2 bases, with 5 bases lying between them. The chain's CDR3 is CAWSVGPYEQYF. In DNA, the CDR3 is TGTGCCTGGAGTGTGGGGCCCTACGAGCAGTACTTC.

This chain joins TRBV7-8 and TRBJ1-2; D is unclear. The germline CDR1 and CDR2 sequences are SGHVS and FQNEAQ. V dropped 2 bases and J dropped 7 bases, with 20 bases sitting between them. The CDR3 totals 16 residues. The CDR3 here is CASSLTLSHPGSGYTF. The CDR3 DNA follows: TGTGCCAGCAGCTTAACCTTATCCCACCCGGGGTCTGGCTACACCTTC.

This rearrangement joins TRBV7-6 to TRBJ2-1; the match to TRBD1 covers 7 bases. Germline V gene lookup returns CDR1 SGHVS and CDR2 FNYEAQ. The junction had 16 bases not matched to a gene; V was cut back by 5 bases and J by 0 bases. The CDR3 has 19 amino acids. This CDR3 is CASSNYRLPGGSSYNEQFF. The CDR3 DNA is TGTGCCAGCAGCAATTACAGACTCCCAGGGGGTAGCTCCTACAATGAGCAGTTCTTC.

The rearrangement links TRBV6-5 to TRBJ1-1; D perhaps matches TRBD1 (6 bases). Looked up from germline, CDR1 is MNHEY and CDR2 is SVGAGI. V was clipped by 2 bases and J by 0 bases, with 13 bases between them. The length of the CDR3 is 16 residues. Here the CDR3 DNA reads TGTGCCAGCAGTTACGGAGGGGGGTTAATGAACACTGAAGCTTTCTTT. Translating it yields CASSYGGGLMNTEAFF.

The chain recombines TRBV5-4 with TRBJ1-4; tentatively, D is TRBD1 (5 bases). This CDR3 is 15 amino acids long. Germline values: CDR1 SGHNT, CDR2 YYREEE (reference sequence). V was trimmed by 1 base and J by 5 bases, leaving 12 bases between them. The DNA for the CDR3 is TGTGCCAGCAGCTTGTATATTGGGGGGAATGAAAAACTGTTTTTT. It encodes CASSLYIGGNEKLFF. The variable domain in full, with the rest retrieved from reference TRBV5-4 and TRBJ1-4, is ETGVTQSPTHLIKTRGQQVTLRCSSQSGHNTVSWYQQALGQGPQFIFQYYREEENGRGNFPPRFSGLQFPNYSSELNVNALELDDSALYLCASSLYIGGNEKLFFGSGTQLSVL.

This chain links TRBV11-2 with TRBJ1-2; the D gene is possibly TRBD1 (5 bases). Trimming shortened V by 5 bases and J by 4 bases, and 11 bases separated the two germline ends. The CDR3 sequence is 13 residues long. Germline lookup yields CDR1 SGHAT and CDR2 FQNNGV. The CDR3 sequence: CASSRQGLYGYTF. The CDR3 DNA reads as TGTGCCAGCAGCCGCCAGGGCCTCTATGGCTACACCTTC.

V gene TRBV5-1 combines with J gene TRBJ1-5; 9 bases are shared with TRBD1. The CDR3 runs to 14 residues. With V trimmed by 4 bases and J by 5 bases, 4 bases remained unmatched. Germline V CDR1 and CDR2: SGHRS, YFSETQ. DNA of the CDR3: TGCGCCAGCAGCCCCGGACAGGGGTATCAGCCCCAGCATTTT. It encodes CASSPGQGYQPQHF.

V usage is TRBV6-1 and J usage is TRBJ1-3, with TRBD1 as a possible D gene (5 bases). This CDR3 region has 15 residues. Between the trimmed V and J ends, which lost 5 bases and 4 bases, there was a span of 15 bases. Germline-derived CDR1 and CDR2 are MNHNS and SASEGT. The CDR3 DNA reads TGTGCCAGCAGTTCGGGACGTGCGGGGGGAAACACCATATATTTT. It is translated as CASSSGRAGGNTIYF.

V and J are TRBV11-1 and TRBJ1-6, with D possibly matching TRBD1 (5 bases). The CDR3 is made up of 15 amino acids. Trimming cost V 3 bases and J 4 bases, with 10 bases left between them. Germline V gene sequence: CDR1 SGHAT, CDR2 FQDESV (reference sequence). CDR3 nucleotides: TGTGCCAGCAGCTTGGGGGTTGATTATAATTCACCCCTCCACTTT. Protein product: CASSLGVDYNSPLHF. The full variable domain, its missing parts supplied by reference TRBV11-1 and TRBJ1-6, is EAEVAQSPRYKITEKSQAVAFWCDPISGHATLYWYRQILGQGPELLVQFQDESVVDDSQLPKDRFSAERLKGVDSTLKIQPAELGDSAMYLCASSLGVDYNSPLHFGNGTRLTVT.

V gene TRBV19 combines with J gene TRBJ1-1, with D maybe TRBD1 (6 bases). V lost 6 bases and J lost 1, with 30 bases in between. Germline assignment: CDR1 LNHDA and CDR2 SQIVND (reference sequence). The CDR3 is made up of 20 amino acids. CDR3 bases: TGTGCCAGTAGCCGGCGGACTCAACCGTCAGGGGCTATAAAGAACACTGAAGCTTTCTTT. It is translated as CASSRRTQPSGAIKNTEAFF.

The chain uses TRBV7-9 and TRBJ2-7; no firm D call. Germline CDR1 reads SEHNR; CDR2 reads FQNEAQ (reference sequence). Trimming cost V 1 base and J 4 bases, with 8 bases left between them. This CDR3 contains 13 residues. The CDR3 region is CASSLVSGYEQYF. The CDR3 DNA sequence: TGTGCCAGCAGCTTAGTGTCCGGGTACGAGCAGTACTTC.

This chain links TRBV19 with TRBJ1-2; maybe TRBD1 (5 bases). The V and J ends lost 9 bases and 4 bases respectively, with 24 bases between them. There are 16 residues in the CDR3. Germline CDR1 reads LNHDA; CDR2 reads SQIVND (reference sequence). The CDR3 sequence is CASLRGDFEVGYGYTF. CDR3 in DNA: TGTGCCAGCCTTAGAGGGGACTTCGAGGTTGGCTATGGCTACACCTTC.

The chain employs TRBV12-3 or TRBV12-4 and TRBJ2-2, with TRBD2 as a possible D gene (5 bases). V lost 4 bases, J lost 5 bases, and 5 bases lay in between. CDR3 length: 12 residues. CDR3 DNA sequence: TGTGCCAGCAGTTCGGGAACCGGGGAGCTGTTTTTT. This sequence encodes CASSSGTGELFF.

This chain uses TRBV6-5 with TRBJ1-3; 7 nucleotides line up with TRBD1. With 6 bases clipped from V and 3 bases from J, the junction kept 8 bases outside the gene matches. The CDR3 consists of 15 residues. Germline loops: CDR1 MNHEY, CDR2 SVGAGI. The CDR3 spells CASSTDRANGNTIYF. For the CDR3, the DNA is TGTGCCAGCAGCACAGACAGGGCGAATGGAAACACCATATATTTT.

The V and J genes are TRBV27 and TRBJ2-2; TRBD2 matches 9 bases. Germline V gene data show CDR1 as MNHEY and CDR2 as SMNVEV (reference sequence). The CDR3 sequence is 19 residues long. Unmatched junction bases numbered 16, after V lost 3 bases and J lost 5 bases. CDR3 DNA: TGTGCCAGCAGTTTGACGGGACTAGCACCGAAAGGCAGGACCGGGGAGCTGTTTTTT. As protein: CASSLTGLAPKGRTGELFF.

The DNA for the CDR3 is TGTGCCAGCAGTTTCCTCTACAATGAGCAGTTCTTC. This encodes CASSFLYNEQFF. The chain couples TRBV12-3 or TRBV12-4 to TRBJ2-1; D remains unclear. The CDR3 length is 12 residues. The V end was cut by 3 bases, the J end by 3 bases, with 3 bases between.

The V call is TRBV14, the J call TRBJ1-2; tentatively, D is TRBD1 (6 bases). V was pared by 3 bases and J by 8 bases, with 16 bases between. The CDR3 has 14 amino acids. Germline-derived CDR1 and CDR2 are SGHDN and FVKESK. Here the CDR3 reads CASSQLQGRGGYTF. In DNA, the CDR3 is TGTGCCAGCAGCCAGCTACAGGGTAGAGGGGGCTACACCTTC.

To note about this clone: The same CDR3 arises from other DNA sequences in this sample as well. The V and J genes are TRBV27 and TRBJ1-6, with 9 bases aligning to TRBD1. The CDR3 has 14 residues. Trimming removed 3 bases from V and 7 bases from J; junction bases left unmatched: 1. Germline V CDR1 and CDR2: MNHEY, SMNVEV (reference sequence). The CDR3 spells CASSLTGGNSPLHF. CDR3 DNA: TGTGCCAGCAGTTTGACAGGGGGAAATTCACCCCTCCACTTT.

The sample holds a few counts of this clone. The V and J genes are TRBV6-1 and TRBJ2-7, with 9 bases that match TRBD2. V lost 3 bases, J lost 6 bases, and 6 bases stayed unmatched. CDR1 is MNHNS, CDR2 SASEGT, per germline. The CDR3 has 14 amino acids. CDR3 coding DNA: TGTGCCAGCAGTGAGCGGGGGGGCAGGTTCGAGCAGTACTTC. Its protein is CASSERGGRFEQYF.

This chain connects TRBV19 to TRBJ2-7; TRBD1 agrees at 8 bases. This CDR3 region has 15 residues. The trim removed 4 bases at V and 3 bases at J, leaving 8 bases unmatched. The germline CDR1 and CDR2 sequences are LNHDA and SQIVND (reference sequence). The DNA for the CDR3 is TGTGCCAGTAGTACTGGACAGGGCGGTGGCTACGAGCAGTACTTC. It codes for CASSTGQGGGYEQYF.

J is TRBJ1-1 and V is TRBV4-3; 11 nucleotides line up with TRBD1. This CDR3 has 15 residues. J gave up 4 bases and V 0 bases, and 1 base lay outside the gene matches. Germline V lookup: CDR1 LGHNA, CDR2 YSLEER. The CDR3: CASSQDGTGGTEAFF. The DNA for the CDR3 is TGCGCCAGCAGCCAAGATGGGACAGGGGGCACTGAAGCTTTCTTT.

This rearrangement joins TRBV6-1 to TRBJ2-6; no clear D. The ends were cut back, 0 bases at V and 2 bases at J, with 20 bases in the middle. The CDR3 sequence is 20 residues long. Looked up from germline, CDR1 is MNHNS and CDR2 is SASEGT. This CDR3 is CASSEASVAVWDPGANVLTF. CDR3 DNA sequence: TGTGCCAGCAGTGAAGCGTCAGTGGCAGTTTGGGATCCTGGGGCCAACGTCCTGACTTTC.